What follows are 25 T cell receptor beta chains derived from one specimen sequenced in a study of T cell repertoires in cytomegalovirus infection (dated by TCRdb to the late 2010s). The data were produced on an Illumina HiSeq 1500. TCRdb reprocessing: public reads trimmed at Q25 with fastp, clones called with MiXCR, in-frame beta chains kept. One record per CDR3 amino acid sequence lists the most common genes and DNA. Here the sample has 230,000 or so distinct CDR3 sequences; about 15% occur a single time. Around 43% of the sample is taken by the ten largest. Material for sequencing was CD8+ T cells from PBMCs. The receptor set was obtained from a human donor in good health (CMV status not recorded). Some clones in this sample may be carry-over from other donors' samples.

This clonotype has ten or more counts. The chain combines TRBV6-2 or TRBV6-3 with TRBJ1-1; TRBD1 is a possible D gene (5 bases). Germline V gives CDR1 MNHEY, CDR2 SVGEGT. CDR3 size: 13 residues. Trimming removed 7 bases from V and 1 base from J, with 10 bases in between. CDR3 coding DNA: TGTGCCAGCACCATGGGGGAGAACACTGAAGCTTTCTTT. Translation gives CASTMGENTEAFF.

The sample holds many counts of this clonotype. The rearrangement joins TRBV7-9 to TRBJ2-7; 7 bases fit TRBD2. V gave up 5 bases and J gave up 6 bases; unmatched junction bases: 10. Germline loops: CDR1 SEHNR, CDR2 FQNEAQ (reference sequence). CDR3 length: 14 residues. The CDR3 region has the DNA TGTGCCAGCAGCGGGGGGGTGAGGGGCGCCGAGCAGTACTTC. Its protein is CASSGGVRGAEQYF.

A few counts support this clonotype. The chain uses TRBV6-4 and TRBJ2-7, with D tentatively TRBD2 (5 bases). The V end was cut by 2 bases, the J end by 5 bases, with 13 bases between. The CDR3 runs to 14 residues. Germline assignment: CDR1 MRHNA and CDR2 SNTAGT. The DNA of the CDR3 is TGTGCCAGCAGTGACATGAGTCGGGGTCACGAGCAGTACTTC. This codes for CASSDMSRGHEQYF.

This clonotype was detected a few times. The chain joins TRBV12-3 or TRBV12-4 to TRBJ2-5, with D perhaps assigned TRBD1 or TRBD2 (5 bases each). V gave up 4 bases and J gave up 5 bases, with 11 bases separating them. The CDR3 is 13 amino acids. Here the CDR3 reads CASSWDPRETQYF. The DNA of the CDR3 is TGTGCCAGCAGTTGGGACCCTCGGGAGACCCAGTACTTC.

This clonotype has more than one count but fewer than ten. The rearrangement uses TRBV7-9 and TRBJ1-4, with no clear D. Trimming removed 2 bases from V and 0 bases from J, with 4 bases in between. From germline, CDR1 is SEHNR and CDR2 FQNEAQ (reference sequence). CDR3 length: 14 amino acids. For the CDR3, the DNA is TGTGCCAGCAGCTTAAGAACAACTAATGAAAAACTGTTTTTT. It translates to CASSLRTTNEKLFF. The variable domain in full, with the rest retrieved from reference TRBV7-9 and TRBJ1-4, is DTGVSQNPRHKITKRGQNVTFRCDPISEHNRLYWYRQTLGQGPEFLTYFQNEAQLEKSRLLSDRFSAERPKGSFSTLEIQRTEQGDSAMYLCASSLRTTNEKLFFGSGTQLSVL.

The table lists this clonotype with many counts. The chain joins TRBV28 to TRBJ1-3; tentatively, D is TRBD1 (5 bases). The CDR3 runs 18 residues. Trimming cost V 2 bases and J 1 base, with 18 bases left between them. From germline, CDR1 is MDHEN and CDR2 SYDVKM. CDR3 protein: CASSLGPSGGRSGNTIYF. CDR3 DNA sequence: TGTGCCAGCAGTTTAGGGCCCAGTGGGGGAAGGTCTGGAAACACCATATATTTT.

This chain connects TRBV4-2 to TRBJ2-7; D remains ambiguous. V lost 1 base and J lost 5, with 6 bases in between. CDR3 length: 12 amino acids. CDR1 and CDR2 (germline): LGHNA, YNFKEQ. Written as DNA, the CDR3 is TGTGCCAGCAGCCAAGCAGTCGACGAGCAGTACTTC. Translating gives CASSQAVDEQYF.

The V call is TRBV20-1, the J call TRBJ2-3; 7 bases match TRBD2. CDR3 length: 15 residues. V was clipped by 1 base and J by 2 bases; unmatched bases: 6. From germline, CDR1 is DFQATT and CDR2 SNEGSKA (reference sequence). Here the CDR3 reads CSARGRSGATDTQYF. The DNA for the CDR3 is TGCAGTGCTAGAGGTAGAAGCGGGGCCACAGATACGCAGTATTTT.

This clonotype was seen a few times. V gene TRBV7-9 combines with J gene TRBJ2-3, with a possible D match to TRBD1 (5 bases). This CDR3 has 16 amino acids. Germline V gene data show CDR1 as SEHNR and CDR2 as FQNEAQ (reference sequence). Trimming cost V 8 bases and J 0 bases, with 18 bases left between them. CDR3 in amino acids: CASGHGPLRSTDTQYF. CDR3 coding DNA: TGTGCCAGCGGACACGGACCGTTACGAAGCACAGATACGCAGTATTTT.

This clonotype was counted a few times. The chain joins TRBV19 to TRBJ2-3; TRBD1 matches at 9 bases. V lost 8 bases and J lost 1; bases outside the gene matches: 4. CDR3 length equals 14 residues. Germline V CDR1 and CDR2: LNHDA, SQIVND (reference sequence). In nucleotides, the CDR3 is TGTGCCAGTGGGACAGGGCAAGGCACAGATACGCAGTATTTT. Protein product: CASGTGQGTDTQYF.

Many counts were recorded for this clonotype. This chain uses TRBV7-6 with TRBJ2-7; a possible D gene is TRBD1 (5 bases). CDR3 length: 15 amino acids. Trimming removed 5 bases at V and 0 bases at J, with 14 bases between. Germline V gene lookup returns CDR1 SGHVS and CDR2 FNYEAQ. The CDR3 loop is CASSPVGATSYEQYF. As DNA, the CDR3 is TGTGCCAGCAGCCCAGTAGGGGCTACCTCCTACGAGCAGTACTTC. Complete variable domain (other parts from reference TRBV7-6 and TRBJ2-7): GAGVSQSPRYKVTKRGQDVALRCDPISGHVSLYWYRQALGQGPEFLTYFNYEAQQDKSGLPNDRFSAERPEGSISTLTIQRTEQRDSAMYRCASSPVGATSYEQYFGPGTRLTVT.

The chain recombines TRBV2 with TRBJ2-4; 8 nucleotides align to TRBD1. The CDR3 contains 11 residues. Germline V gene lookup returns CDR1 SNHLY and CDR2 FYNNEI. The ends lost 8 bases at V and 15 bases at J; junction bases unmatched: 9. CDR3 bases: TGTGCCAGCCGAGGACAGGGAGGATTGTACTTC. It translates to CASRGQGGLYF. Complete variable domain (other parts from reference TRBV2 and TRBJ2-4): EPEVTQTPSHQVTQMGQEVILRCVPISNHLYFYWYRQILGQKVEFLVSFYNNEISEKSEIFDDQFSVERPDGSNFTLKIRSTKLEDSAMYFCASRGQGGLYFGAGTRLSVL.

The rearrangement links TRBV6-2 or TRBV6-3 to TRBJ1-5; 7 bases are shared with TRBD1. CDR1 MNHEY and CDR2 SVGEGT come from the germline V gene. The CDR3 spans 14 residues. The junction had 1 base not matched to a gene; V was cut back by 4 bases and J by 1 base. CDR3 sequence (DNA): TGTGCCAGCAGTTGGACAGGAAGCAATCAGCCCCAGCATTTT. This codes for CASSWTGSNQPQHF.

V and J are TRBV6-5 and TRBJ2-1; D tentatively fits TRBD1 or TRBD2 (5 bases each). The CDR3 runs 14 residues. With 5 bases removed from V and 4 bases from J, the gap between germline ends came to 12 bases. Germline V gene data show CDR1 as MNHEY and CDR2 as SVGAGI. CDR3 in amino acids: CASSLRDPYNEQFF. The CDR3 region has the DNA TGTGCCAGCAGTCTCCGGGACCCTTACAATGAGCAGTTCTTC.

J is TRBJ2-7 and V is TRBV28; a possible D gene is TRBD2 (6 bases). V dropped 6 bases and J dropped 6 bases, with 15 bases sitting between them. CDR1 is MDHEN and CDR2 is SYDVKM in the germline V gene. This CDR3 is built from 13 residues. The CDR3 region is CASSLGGIGEQYF. CDR3 DNA: TGTGCCAGCAGCCTGGGGGGTATTGGCGAGCAGTACTTC.

The chain couples TRBV20-1 to TRBJ1-1; tentative D call: TRBD1 (6 bases). V dropped 6 bases and J dropped 11 bases, with 13 bases sitting between them. Germline V gene data show CDR1 as DFQATT and CDR2 as SNEGSKA (reference sequence). The CDR3 totals 10 residues. CDR3 residues: CSAGTHAAFF. In nucleotides, the CDR3 is TGCAGTGCAGGGACACACGCTGCTTTCTTT.

This clonotype showed up many times. The chain uses TRBV20-1 and TRBJ2-7, with D possibly matching TRBD1 (6 bases). Germline V gene data show CDR1 as DFQATT and CDR2 as SNEGSKA (reference sequence). The V end lost 2 bases, the J end lost 2 bases, and 10 bases lay between the germline ends. The CDR3 runs 13 residues. The CDR3 reads CSARQDSTYEQYF. The DNA for the CDR3 is TGCAGTGCTAGACAGGACAGTACCTACGAGCAGTACTTC.

This clonotype was seen a handful of times. The genes are TRBV24-1 and TRBJ2-2; D gene uncertain. The CDR3 runs to 14 residues. The germline gives CDR1 KGHDR, CDR2 SFDVKD. Trimming left V 4 bases short and J 1 base short, with 6 bases between. CDR3 in DNA: TGTGCCACCAGTGACCGAGAGAACACCGGGGAGCTGTTTTTT. This sequence encodes CATSDRENTGELFF.

The V and J genes are TRBV9 and TRBJ2-1; 10 bases line up with TRBD2. The junction had 2 bases not matched to a gene; V was cut back by 3 bases and J by 5 bases. Germline-derived CDR1 and CDR2 are SGDLS and YYNGEE. This CDR3 contains 14 residues. CDR3 coding DNA: TGTGCCAGCAGCGGGACTAGCGGAAACAATGAGCAGTTCTTC. This encodes CASSGTSGNNEQFF.

This chain connects TRBV4-3 to TRBJ2-5; 7 bases are shared with TRBD1. The CDR3 consists of 18 residues. CDR1 LGHNA and CDR2 YSLEER come from the germline V gene. Trimming removed 4 bases from V and 5 bases from J; junction bases left unmatched: 19. The CDR3 nucleotides are TGCGCCAGCAGCCCCGAGGACAGGCGGCGAGGGTCGGGGGAGACCCAGTACTTC. It translates to CASSPEDRRRGSGETQYF.

The chain joins TRBV4-1 to TRBJ2-3; D ambiguous. From germline, CDR1 is MGHRA and CDR2 YSYEKL. The length of the CDR3 is 13 residues. Between the trimmed V and J ends, which lost 1 base and 6 bases, there was a span of 8 bases. The DNA for the CDR3 is TGCGCCAGCAGCCAAGTTGTAATGGATACGCAGTATTTT. Its translation: CASSQVVMDTQYF.

This clonotype was picked up a small number of times. The chain has TRBV27 and TRBJ1-2, with a possible D match to TRBD1 (6 bases). The CDR3 sequence is 13 residues long. Germline-derived CDR1 and CDR2 are MNHEY and SMNVEV (reference sequence). V lost 6 bases and J lost 6, with 14 bases in between. CDR3 sequence (DNA): TGTGCCAGCAGCCGAGGGACAAGGGATGGCTACACCTTC. Protein sequence: CASSRGTRDGYTF.

The chain joins TRBV11-2 to TRBJ2-7; D possibly corresponds to TRBD2 (7 bases). This CDR3 has 15 residues. The V end was cut by 0 bases, the J end by 4 bases, with 13 bases between. Germline-derived CDR1 and CDR2 are SGHAT and FQNNGV. CDR3 amino acids: CASSLEGGGRYEQYF. The CDR3 DNA sequence: TGTGCCAGCAGCTTAGAGGGGGGGGGGCGATACGAGCAGTACTTC.

CDR3 DNA sequence: TGTGCCAGCAGCTTATATCGGGGACCGAACACTGAAGCTTTCTTT. Residues: CASSLYRGPNTEAFF. The rearrangement links TRBV7-9 to TRBJ1-1; D is possibly TRBD1 (5 bases). The CDR3 runs 15 residues. Germline assignment: CDR1 SEHNR and CDR2 FQNEAQ (reference sequence). The V end was cut by 2 bases, the J end by 1 base, with 11 bases between.

This clonotype was seen a handful of times. The genes are TRBV12-5 and TRBJ2-1, with 7 bases fitting TRBD1. This CDR3 contains 14 residues. J gave up 10 bases and V 6 bases, and 12 bases lay outside the gene matches. Per the germline V gene, CDR1 is LGHNT and CDR2 is FRNRAP. Here the CDR3 DNA reads TGTGCTAGTGGCCTGAGGACAGGCCTGGGGGAGCAGTTCTTC. As protein: CASGLRTGLGEQFF.